This entry concerns a single T cell receptor beta chain. What it binds is unknown. The sample is drawn from a study of tumor-infiltrating lymphocytes in primary liver carcinoma. Study-level background: Primary liver carcinomas in the patients were surgically resected. Study results and caveats: Tumor-adjacent and tumor-blood pairs displayed less overlap than did pairs of tumor regions.

This CDR3 has 18 residues. The V gene's germline CDR1 is MDHEN and CDR2 SYDVKM. J lost 4 bases, V lost 1 base, and 14 bases had no gene match. The source of the blood RNA was unsorted whole blood, and germline DNA was extracted as well. The researchers produced TCR beta cDNA from approximately 0.45 ug total RNA with a constant-region primer. ARM-PCR, slightly modified, supplied the TCR beta libraries through three nested multiplex PCR rounds. In the first two PCR rounds, TRBV1-TRBV30 forward primers were paired with a C-beta reverse primer, and each round lasted 10 cycles. TCRdb ran MiXCR on the multiplex PCR reads and lists one entry per CDR3 protein. The data show approximately 340,000 distinct CDR3 sequences, 65% seen once.

This chain uses TRBV28 with TRBJ2-3, with 7 bases identical to TRBD2. The TCR comes from a man aged 35-49 years with primary liver carcinoma and hepatitis B virus infection. The specimen was peripheral blood. CDR3 sequence: CASSLFAGRVREADTQYF. CDR3 in DNA: TGTGCCAGCAGTTTATTCGCTGGGAGGGTCCGCGAGGCAGATACGCAGTATTTT.